Presented here are 18 T cell receptor beta chains from one specimen sequenced in a study of shared clonotypes between healthy human individuals. The assay was immunoSEQ multiplex PCR, and TCRdb's table has in-frame clones only and misses some. The sample carries over 2 million clones, over 85% recorded once. The sequenced sample was naive CD4+ T cells sorted from blood. Subset noted: CD45RA+ positively selected. The receptor source for this set is a man younger than 30 in good health.

CDR3 amino acids: CASRRGLANEKLFF. For the CDR3, the DNA is TGTGCCAGCAGAAGAGGGTTGGCTAATGAAAAACTGTTTTTT. The chain links TRBV6-5 to TRBJ1-4; D remains unclear. From germline, CDR1 is MNHEY and CDR2 SVGAGI. V was pared by 6 bases and J by 3 bases, with 11 bases between. This CDR3 contains 14 residues.

The V call is TRBV2, the J call TRBJ2-4; a weak D match, TRBD2 (7 bases). CDR3 length equals 12 residues. Germline values: CDR1 SNHLY, CDR2 FYNNEI. V lost 5 bases and J lost 9, with 11 bases in between. The chain's CDR3 is CASSYREGIQYF. CDR3 coding DNA: TGTGCCAGCAGTTACAGGGAGGGCATTCAGTACTTC.

This clone was counted only a few times. The same CDR3 also results from other DNA sequences found in this sample. This chain uses TRBV18 with TRBJ1-6; D unclear. CDR1 is KGHSH, CDR2 LQKENI, per germline. Deletions cut 3 bases from V and 8 bases from J, with 5 bases between. The CDR3 is 12 residues long. The CDR3 DNA follows: TGTGCCAGCTCACCCGAGGATTCACCCCTCCACTTT. Protein product: CASSPEDSPLHF.

The rearrangement links TRBV9 to TRBJ2-3, with 8 positions matching TRBD1. The CDR3 has 15 residues. V was clipped by 2 bases and J by 2 bases; unmatched bases: 4. Germline V gene lookup returns CDR1 SGDLS and CDR2 YYNGEE. The CDR3 DNA reads TGTGCCAGCAGCGTGTGGACAGGGCCCACAGATACGCAGTATTTT. Translating gives CASSVWTGPTDTQYF.

As regards this clone: Within the sample, other DNA sequences also encode this same CDR3. CDR3 nucleotide sequence: TGTGCCTGGTCCCAGACGAACACTGAAGCTTTCTTT. Its protein is CAWSQTNTEAFF. This chain joins TRBV30 and TRBJ1-1, with D unresolved. V lost 5 bases, J lost 1 base, and 8 bases lay in between. This CDR3 region has 12 residues. In germline, CDR1 is GTSNPN, CDR2 SVGIG (reference sequence).

The CDR3 reads CASSLVFGSYEQYF. CDR3 sequence (DNA): TGCGCCAGCAGCTTGGTGTTCGGCTCCTACGAGCAGTACTTC. The rearrangement links TRBV5-1 to TRBJ2-7, with D unclear. Germline V CDR1 and CDR2: SGHRS, YFSETQ. Trimming removed 0 bases from V and 0 bases from J, with 7 bases in between. The CDR3 has 14 amino acids. Full variable domain (remainder filled in from reference TRBV5-1 and TRBJ2-7): KAGVTQTPRYLIKTRGQQVTLSCSPISGHRSVSWYQQTPGQGLQFLFEYFSETQRNKGNFPGRFSGRQFSNSRSEMNVSTLELGDSALYLCASSLVFGSYEQYFGPGTRLTVT.

The gene calls are TRBV5-1 and TRBJ1-2, with D unclear. With 3 bases removed from V and 2 bases from J, the gap between germline ends came to 11 bases. CDR3 size: 14 residues. Germline V gene sequence: CDR1 SGHRS, CDR2 YFSETQ. This CDR3 reads CASSSDGMNYGYTF. The CDR3 nucleotides read TGCGCCAGCAGCTCCGACGGGATGAACTATGGCTACACCTTC.

Notes on this clone: This sequence may be a read error, since a much larger clone differs from it by one base. Other DNA sequences within the sample encode an identical CDR3. The V gene is TRBV7-2, the J gene TRBJ2-5; D is unclear. The ends were cut back, 5 bases at V and 2 bases at J, with 3 bases in the middle. CDR1 is SGHTA and CDR2 is FQGNSA in the germline V gene. This CDR3 contains 11 residues. The CDR3 nucleotides are TGTGCCAGCAGCAGACAAGAGACCCAGTACTTC. Translation: CASSRQETQYF.

The chain uses TRBV6-5 and TRBJ2-3; D remains ambiguous. CDR1 MNHEY and CDR2 SVGAGI come from the germline V gene. There are 15 residues in the CDR3. Trimming removed 6 bases from V and 11 bases from J, with 24 bases in between. CDR3 DNA: TGTGCCAGCAGCTACGGCCGATTTAGTAACGTTAAGCAGTATTTT. Protein sequence: CASSYGRFSNVKQYF.

This clone was recorded once. This chain joins TRBV4-2 and TRBJ2-2, with 9 nucleotides matching TRBD2. CDR3 length: 15 residues. CDR1 and CDR2 from the germline V gene are LGHNA and YNFKEQ. Losses at the gene ends were 5 bases for V and 3 bases for J; bases not matched to a gene: 4. The CDR3 loop reads CASSSRGRDTGELFF. The CDR3 DNA is TGTGCCAGCAGCAGCCGCGGGAGGGACACCGGGGAGCTGTTTTTT.

The V gene is TRBV7-8, the J gene TRBJ1-1; D ambiguous. Per germline, CDR1 SGHVS and CDR2 FQNEAQ. The CDR3 covers 14 residues. The V and J ends lost 1 base and 1 base respectively, with 7 bases between them. Here the CDR3 reads CASSLVGGNTEAFF. CDR3 coding DNA: TGTGCCAGCAGCTTAGTAGGAGGGAACACTGAAGCTTTCTTT.

This clone was counted a few times. Other DNA sequences within the sample encode an identical CDR3. The V gene is TRBV30, the J gene TRBJ1-5, with 9 bases fitting TRBD1. CDR1 is GTSNPN, CDR2 SVGIG, per germline (reference sequence). The CDR3 is made up of 14 amino acids. V trimming: 2 bases; J trimming: 4 bases; junction bases outside the gene matches: 3. CDR3 in amino acids: CAWSSGTGNQPQHF. Written as DNA, the CDR3 is TGTGCCTGGAGTTCGGGGACAGGGAATCAGCCCCAGCATTTT.

This chain uses TRBV10-3 with TRBJ2-3; 8 bases line up with TRBD1. J gave up 2 bases and V 5 bases, and 9 bases lay outside the gene matches. In germline, CDR1 is ENHRY, CDR2 SYGVKD. This CDR3 region has 16 residues. CDR3 DNA: TGTGCCATCAGTCCATCGGACAGGGACAACACAGATACGCAGTATTTT. It specifies CAISPSDRDNTDTQYF.

This clone appeared once. The sample contains more than one DNA sequence encoding this CDR3. The chain recombines TRBV10-1 with TRBJ2-7, with TRBD2 identical over 7 bases. V dropped 0 bases and J dropped 6; count of bases not matched to a gene: 8. Germline V gene sequence: CDR1 WNHNN, CDR2 SYGVQD (reference sequence). The CDR3 has 15 amino acids. The DNA of the CDR3 is TGCGCCAGCAGTGAGTCTAGGACGGGGGGAAGCGAGCAGTACTTC. Encoded protein: CASSESRTGGSEQYF.

V and J are TRBV19 and TRBJ2-1, with TRBD1 matching 9 bases. The CDR3 spans 15 residues. The V and J ends lost 9 bases and 4 bases, in that order; junction bases with no gene match: 10. Germline V lookup: CDR1 LNHDA, CDR2 SQIVND (reference sequence). CDR3 sequence reads: CASSPGQGYYNEQFF. Here the CDR3 DNA reads TGTGCCAGCAGCCCGGGACAGGGCTATTACAATGAGCAGTTCTTC.

Details on this clone: This may be a read error: a much more frequent sequence differs by one nucleotide. The sample contains more than one DNA sequence encoding this CDR3. The V gene is TRBV5-1, the J gene TRBJ2-2; D possibly corresponds to TRBD1 (6 bases). Germline V gene sequence: CDR1 SGHRS, CDR2 YFSETQ. CDR3 length: 14 residues. Trimming cost V 4 bases and J 1 base, with 8 bases left between them. CDR3 loop: CASSPTGNTGELFF. In DNA form, the CDR3 reads TGCGCCAGCAGCCCGACAGGGAACACCGGGGAGCTGTTTTTT.

The chain couples TRBV9 to TRBJ2-2; no reliable D call. Looked up from germline, CDR1 is SGDLS and CDR2 is YYNGEE. This CDR3 has 15 residues. V lost 0 bases and J 0 bases, leaving 6 bases between the germline ends. As DNA, the CDR3 is TGTGCCAGCAGCGTAGTGGGGACGAACACCGGGGAGCTGTTTTTT. Amino acid sequence: CASSVVGTNTGELFF.

This rearrangement joins TRBV5-6 to TRBJ2-3; TRBD2 is a possible D gene (5 bases). CDR1 is SGHDT and CDR2 is YYEEEE in the germline V gene. Trimming removed 4 bases from V and 4 bases from J, with 19 bases in between. This CDR3 spans 16 amino acids. Written as DNA, the CDR3 is TGTGCCAGCAGCCCCTTGTTCGGGAAGTTGGCAGATACGCAGTATTTT. Translating gives CASSPLFGKLADTQYF.